This record looks at one TCR beta chain sequence and its context. This clonotype has just a few counts. It lacks a known antigen. No base-level quality is on record; no much larger clone is a single base apart. Library prep was done by PCR. Sequenced using an Illumina HiSeq 2500. To normalize quantification of the TCRbeta repertoire, the TCR libraries were built with molecular barcoding that relied on unique molecular identifiers. TCRdb trimmed public reads at Q25 via fastp, called clones via MiXCR and kept in-frame beta chains. Each record represents a unique CDR3 protein, reported with the most common genes and DNA among its rows. The sample table lists approximately 190,000 distinct CDR3 sequences, approximately 8% of them with a count of one. About 40% of the sample is taken by the ten largest. The cysteine opens and the phenylalanine closes a CDR3 of 15 amino acids. Solely the CDR3 DNA is kept, with 45 bases framed from the first base. Sequences SGDLS (CDR1) and YYNGEE (CDR2) are obtained from the germline V gene. V lost 4 bases and J lost 3 bases; the stretch between them is 17 bases long.

This entry is derived from a study of T-cell reconstitution after alpha-beta-depleted transplantation in children (dated by TCRdb to between 2015 and 2016). The study in broad terms: The study quantitatively tracked T-cell immune reconstitution after TCRalphabeta/CD19-depleted allogeneic hematopoietic cell transplantation in children using TCR repertoire profiling.

Overall results and qualifications from the work: In some patients, the high TCRbeta diversity seen at day 60 was put down to recipient T cells and intrathymic progenitors that had survived conditioning. Hyperexpanded clone frequencies declined over subsequent months; after one year, T-cell counts and TCRbeta diversity were mostly attributed to newly produced T cells. The apparently early recovery of alphabetaT-cell counts about two months after transplant reportedly depended on only several hundred rapidly expanded clones that came from non-depleted graft cells.

The meaning of the sample's treatment or condition label: allogeneic hematopoietic cell transplantation with graft depleted of TCRalphabeta T cells and CD19 B cells. TCRalphabeta/CD19-depleted allogeneic hematopoietic cell grafts were given to the transplant recipients, all of whom were children. Source: PBMCs, mostly from graft donor cells, taken 360 days after TCRalphabeta/CD19-depleted stem cell transplant. The receptor was derived from a male patient between 2 and 15 years old who had a stem cell transplant for acute myeloid leukemia, so the T cells may come from the graft donor. The rearranged segments are TRBV9 and TRBJ2-7; the D assignment is uncertain and may be TRBD1 or TRBD2, with 6 bases supporting each. CDR3 loop: CASSPLGGSGYEQYF. Read as DNA, the sequence is TGTGCCAGCAGCCCTCTAGGGGGTAGCGGCTACGAGCAGTACTTC.